Sequencing of this T cell receptor beta chain was carried out in a study of T-cell reconstitution after alpha-beta-depleted transplantation in children. This CDR3 has 16 residues. Looked up from germline, CDR1 is MDHEN and CDR2 is SYDVKM. V was cut by 6 bases and J by 2 bases, with 17 bases left in between. As it was prepared, the TCRbeta library received unique molecular identifiers. TCRdb reprocessed the PCR reads via MiXCR and lists one record per CDR3 protein. The sample lists around 600,000 distinct CDR3 sequences, 15% to 20% occurring once. This clonotype was seen only a few times. This clonotype was obtained from a human donor who donated a stem cell graft to a child with acute myeloid leukemia. The sample in question was PBMCs from the stem cell graft donor, obtained from the stem cell graft. This rearrangement joins TRBV28 to TRBJ1-3; tentative D call: TRBD1 (5 bases). CDR3 DNA sequence: TGTGCCAGCAGCCCAACTCAGGGTGGGCCTGGAAACACCATATATTTT. It yields the protein CASSPTQGGPGNTIYF.